This TCR beta chain was recovered during a study of cytomegalovirus exposure and HLA in healthy donors. Study summary: Within the Caucasian-associated ancestry cluster were roughly 82% of the roughly 400 genotyped donors.

A remark on this clone: Its antigen remains unidentified.

The CDR3 is 15 residues long. V was shortened by 1 base and J by 4 bases, with 14 bases between the two germline ends. The V gene's germline CDR1 is SGHAT and CDR2 FQNNGV. The PCR ran on 60 Vbeta and 13 Jbeta primers. The assay was immunoSEQ multiplex PCR, and TCRdb's table has in-frame clones only and misses some. Of under 150,000 clones in the sample, approximately 84% were seen once. General study findings and limits: It was reported that TCR beta sequences correctly inferred the HLA-A and HLA-B alleles for most subjects. Being productive about 87% or about 30% of the time was typical of most TCR beta V segments in an earlier analysis.

The TCR comes from a boy between 2 and 10 years old in good health and CMV-seronegative. The sequenced material came from PBMCs. This chain links TRBV11-2 with TRBJ2-7, with D possibly matching TRBD2 (6 bases). The CDR3 sequence is CASSLGLDGGYEQYV. The CDR3 nucleotides read TGTGCCAGCAGCTTAGGTTTAGATGGGGGGTACGAGCAGTACGTC.